This entry lists 29 T cell receptor beta chains sequenced from one sample in a study of blood T cell repertoires in COVID-19. Clones were read by immunoSEQ multiplex PCR, and TCRdb kept only the in-frame ones, dropping some. The top ten clones hold about 3% of a sample with hundreds of thousands of clones, less than 90% of them seen once. Sequencing was done on a sample of PBMCs or T cells enriched from blood (not recorded which). The receptors shown here come from a woman aged 45 to 65 who had recovered from COVID-19.

The V call is TRBV10-3, the J call TRBJ2-7; 10 bases line up with TRBD1. CDR1 and CDR2 from the germline V gene are ENHRY and SYGVKD. Trimming removed 10 bases from V and 6 bases from J; junction bases left unmatched: 3. The CDR3 consists of 11 residues. CDR3 coding DNA: TGTGCCAGCCGGACAGGGGGCGAGCAGTACTTC. This gives the protein CASRTGGEQYF.

This clone showed up just a few times. The CDR3 sequence is CASSASRGETYNSPLHF. The CDR3 DNA follows: TGTGCCAGCAGCGCCTCCAGGGGCGAAACCTATAATTCACCCCTCCACTTT. The chain employs TRBV9 and TRBJ1-6, with a weak D call TRBD1 (6 bases). CDR3 length equals 17 residues. Germline CDR1 SGDLS, CDR2 YYNGEE. V was cut by 3 bases and J by 2 bases, with 15 bases left in between.

The chain joins TRBV5-1 to TRBJ2-3, with D tentatively TRBD1 (5 bases). Trimming pared 4 bases from V and 0 bases from J, leaving 9 bases between. From germline, CDR1 is SGHRS and CDR2 YFSETQ. The CDR3 loop spans 14 amino acids. Here the CDR3 reads CASSGQGSTDTQYF. CDR3 in DNA: TGCGCCAGCAGCGGCCAGGGTAGCACAGATACGCAGTATTTT.

This clone was counted between two and nine times. At one boundary the junction diverges from the germline segment, which might be a read error. The CDR3 coding sequence is TGTGCCAGCAGCCAGGCCGGGTTACCGGCTTCTGAAAACACCATATATTTT. Translating it yields CASSQAGLPASENTIYF. The chain links TRBV4-2 to TRBJ1-3, with D unclear. From germline, CDR1 is LGHNA and CDR2 YNFKEQ. The CDR3 length is 17 residues.

This clone was detected a few times. Other DNA sequences in this specimen translate into the identical CDR3. The rearrangement joins TRBV29-1 to TRBJ2-7; 11 bases are shared with TRBD2. The V gene end was trimmed by 6 bases and the J gene end by 3 bases; junction bases not matched to a gene: 4. CDR3 size: 13 residues. Per the germline V gene, CDR1 is SQVTM and CDR2 is ANQGSEA. The CDR3 spells CSVIAGGGYEQYF. In DNA, the CDR3 is TGCAGCGTGATAGCGGGAGGGGGCTACGAGCAGTACTTC.

The chain combines TRBV7-8 with TRBJ1-1; D not resolved. Looked up from germline, CDR1 is SGHVS and CDR2 is FQNEAQ. There are 13 residues in the CDR3. The V gene lost 0 bases and the J gene lost 4 bases, with 6 bases spanning the gap. CDR3 DNA: TGTGCCAGCAGCTTAGCTGCGGGCACTGAAGCTTTCTTT. Protein product: CASSLAAGTEAFF.

The chain recombines TRBV7-2 with TRBJ2-7; D unresolved. The V end was cut by 5 bases, the J end by 6 bases, with 14 bases between. The CDR3 runs to 13 residues. Germline V gives CDR1 SGHTA, CDR2 FQGNSA. The CDR3 region has the DNA TGTGCCAGCAGCCTCACCCCCCCCAGCGAGCAGTACTTC. Translated: CASSLTPPSEQYF.

The V gene is TRBV6-5, the J gene TRBJ2-2; tentative D call: TRBD2 (6 bases). The CDR3 length is 12 residues. V lost 7 bases and J 4 bases, leaving 7 bases between the germline ends. Germline V gene data show CDR1 as MNHEY and CDR2 as SVGAGI. The CDR3 here is CASTGGTGELFF. In nucleotides, the CDR3 is TGTGCCAGCACCGGGGGCACCGGGGAGCTGTTTTTT.

The chain couples TRBV12-3 or TRBV12-4 to TRBJ1-3; D gene uncertain. Between the trimmed V and J ends, which lost 5 bases and 4 bases, there was a span of 9 bases. This CDR3 contains 13 residues. The chain's CDR3 is CASSPLRGNTIYF. The CDR3 nucleotides read TGTGCCAGCAGTCCGCTCCGGGGAAACACCATATATTTT.

The rearrangement links TRBV11-1 to TRBJ2-7; TRBD1 might be the D (5 bases). This CDR3 contains 14 residues. CDR1 is SGHAT, CDR2 FQDESV, per germline (reference sequence). V was clipped by 4 bases and J by 3 bases, with 13 bases between them. The CDR3: CASSSDSLNYEQYF. For the CDR3, the DNA is TGTGCCAGCAGCTCAGACAGCTTAAACTACGAGCAGTACTTC.

About this clone itself: This may stem from a read error, because a much larger clone lies one nucleotide away. The genes are TRBV7-9 and TRBJ1-5, with a tentative D call TRBD1 (6 bases). Germline V CDR1 and CDR2: SEHNR, FQNEAQ (reference sequence). Trimming cost V 5 bases and J 4 bases, with 9 bases left between them. There are 13 residues in the CDR3. The CDR3 DNA sequence: TGTGCCAGCAGCAGGACAGAAAATCAGCCCCAGCATTTT. Protein: CASSRTENQPQHF.

The gene calls are TRBV9 and TRBJ2-1, with 14 bases identical to TRBD2. With V trimmed by 2 bases and J by 7 bases, 8 bases remained unmatched. The CDR3 covers 17 residues. The germline V gene has CDR1 SGDLS and CDR2 YYNGEE. CDR3 nucleotides: TGTGCCAGCAGCGTGTCGCAGGGACTAGCGGGAGTGAATGAGCAGTTCTTC. Protein: CASSVSQGLAGVNEQFF.

The chain employs TRBV7-2 and TRBJ2-7; 15 bases line up with TRBD2. Germline assignment: CDR1 SGHTA and CDR2 FQGNSA. J gave up 3 bases and V 4 bases, and 4 bases lay outside the gene matches. The length of the CDR3 is 16 residues. Written as DNA, the CDR3 is TGTGCCAGCAGCTCGAGGACTAGCGGGAGGGTCTACGAGCAGTACTTC. As protein: CASSSRTSGRVYEQYF.

The gene calls are TRBV19 and TRBJ1-5; TRBD1 aligns across 8 bases. This CDR3 comprises 16 residues. Per the germline V gene, CDR1 is LNHDA and CDR2 is SQIVND (reference sequence). J gave up 4 bases and V 7 bases, and 12 bases lay outside the gene matches. The CDR3 nucleotides read TGTGCCAGTACCATAGGAGCAGGGGGCTTAAATCAGCCCCAGCATTTT. Its protein product is CASTIGAGGLNQPQHF.

To note about this clone: Within the sample, other DNA sequences also encode this same CDR3. The rearrangement joins TRBV5-1 to TRBJ2-1; the match to TRBD1 covers 8 bases. The CDR3 contains 15 residues. V lost 4 bases to trimming and J lost 6 bases; unmatched junction nucleotides: 9. Germline lookup yields CDR1 SGHRS and CDR2 YFSETQ. CDR3 nucleotide sequence: TGCGCCAGCAGCCCCGGACAGGGTATCTTCAATGAGCAGTTCTTC. The encoded protein is CASSPGQGIFNEQFF. Together with reference TRBV5-1 and TRBJ2-1, the CDR3 gives the full variable domain: KAGVTQTPRYLIKTRGQQVTLSCSPISGHRSVSWYQQTPGQGLQFLFEYFSETQRNKGNFPGRFSGRQFSNSRSEMNVSTLELGDSALYLCASSPGQGIFNEQFFGPGTRLTVL.

The rearrangement joins TRBV28 to TRBJ1-2, with a possible D match to TRBD1 (5 bases). The V end lost 3 bases, the J end lost 4 bases, and 12 bases lay between the germline ends. CDR1 MDHEN and CDR2 SYDVKM come from the germline V gene. The CDR3 consists of 14 residues. CDR3 bases: TGTGCCAGCAGTTTCGGTAGGGGCACCTATGGCTACACCTTC. Translating gives CASSFGRGTYGYTF.

This clone was observed a few times. The chain recombines TRBV7-3 with TRBJ2-1, with D possibly being TRBD1 (5 bases). Trimming left V 5 bases short and J 9 bases short, with 14 bases between. This CDR3 has 13 amino acids. Germline V lookup: CDR1 SGHTA, CDR2 FQGTGA. The DNA for the CDR3 is TGTGCCAGCAGCCCAGACAGACAAGGTGAGCAGTTCTTC. This sequence encodes CASSPDRQGEQFF.

The V call is TRBV27, the J call TRBJ2-1, with 13 bases lining up with TRBD2. After removal of 4 bases from V and 6 bases from J, the junction contained 9 bases not matched to a gene. The CDR3 is 17 amino acids. The V gene's germline CDR1 is MNHEY and CDR2 SMNVEV (reference sequence). The CDR3 region has the DNA TGTGCCAGCAGTTCGCTCGGACTAGCGGGAGACCGCAATGAGCAGTTCTTC. Amino acid sequence: CASSSLGLAGDRNEQFF.

The chain couples TRBV27 to TRBJ1-4; D possibly corresponds to TRBD1 (5 bases). The germline CDR1 and CDR2 sequences are MNHEY and SMNVEV (reference sequence). The CDR3 covers 14 residues. Trimming removed 5 bases at V and 7 bases at J, with 14 bases between. This chain's CDR3 is CASSGGAGGEKLFF. Here the CDR3 DNA reads TGTGCCAGCAGTGGAGGGGCCGGAGGTGAAAAACTGTTTTTT.

Here the CDR3 reads CASSLAGSDTQYF. CDR3 DNA sequence: TGTGCCAGCAGCTTGGCGGGTTCAGATACGCAGTATTTT. The chain couples TRBV5-6 to TRBJ2-3, with D unclear. Germline CDR1 and CDR2: SGHDT and YYEEEE. Trimming shortened V by 0 bases and J by 4 bases, and 6 bases separated the two germline ends. The CDR3 spans 13 residues.

CDR3 sequence reads: CASSFGQGYTGELFF. The CDR3, as DNA: TGCGCCAGCAGCTTCGGCCAGGGGTACACCGGGGAGCTGTTTTTT. J is TRBJ2-2 and V is TRBV5-1, with D possibly TRBD1 on 6 matching bases. Germline lookup yields CDR1 SGHRS and CDR2 YFSETQ. V lost 2 bases and J 3 bases, leaving 11 bases between the germline ends. The CDR3 extends over 15 amino acids.

The V gene is TRBV30, the J gene TRBJ2-1; tentative D call: TRBD1 (6 bases). The V gene lost 3 bases and the J gene lost 7 bases, with 10 bases spanning the gap. Germline CDR1 GTSNPN, CDR2 SVGIG (reference sequence). CDR3 length: 12 residues. The CDR3 loop is CAWSSGVNEQFF. Here the CDR3 DNA reads TGTGCCTGGAGCTCAGGGGTAAATGAGCAGTTCTTC.

This chain uses TRBV7-8 with TRBJ1-3; no definite D call. Germline lookup yields CDR1 SGHVS and CDR2 FQNEAQ. Trimming removed 2 bases from V and 3 bases from J, with 20 bases in between. This CDR3 has 18 residues. CDR3 DNA: TGTGCCAGCAGCTTAAGGTTCGGAAGCAGGTCCCTTGGAAACACCATATATTTT. Encoded protein: CASSLRFGSRSLGNTIYF.

This chain uses TRBV11-2 with TRBJ1-4; D remains ambiguous. V gave up 3 bases and J gave up 4 bases, with 9 bases separating them. In germline, CDR1 is SGHAT, CDR2 FQNNGV. This CDR3 comprises 14 residues. CDR3 region: CASSFTNSNEKLFF. The CDR3 DNA is TGTGCCAGCAGCTTCACGAACAGTAATGAAAAACTGTTTTTT.

The chain carries TRBV28 and TRBJ1-1; D gene unclear. V lost 7 bases, J lost 0 bases, and 12 bases lay in between. This CDR3 has 14 residues. CDR1 MDHEN and CDR2 SYDVKM come from the germline V gene. The DNA for the CDR3 is TGTGCCAGCAAATTCGGGAGACTGAACACTGAAGCTTTCTTT. As protein: CASKFGRLNTEAFF.

The CDR3 sequence: CASTVAGSSGANVLTF. The CDR3, as DNA: TGTGCCAGCACTGTAGCGGGATCCTCTGGGGCCAACGTCCTGACTTTC. The V call is TRBV28, the J call TRBJ2-6, with 8 bases lining up with TRBD2. Germline V gene sequence: CDR1 MDHEN, CDR2 SYDVKM. The CDR3 is 16 amino acids. The V segment lost 7 bases and the J segment 0 bases; nucleotides outside the gene matches: 5.

CDR3 sequence reads: CASSTQGISYEQYF. The CDR3 nucleotides are TGTGCCAGCAGCACACAGGGGATTTCCTACGAGCAGTACTTC. The V gene is TRBV3-1 (or the pseudogene TRBV3-2), the J gene TRBJ2-7; 7 nucleotides align to TRBD1. Germline CDR1 and CDR2: LGHDT and YNNKEL (reference sequence). This CDR3 has 14 amino acids. With 5 bases clipped from V and 1 base from J, the junction kept 5 bases outside the gene matches.

About this clone: This CDR3 is also generated by other DNA sequences in the sample. This chain uses TRBV5-1 with TRBJ2-1; 11 nucleotides align to TRBD2. The CDR3 covers 14 residues. The J segment lost 7 bases and the V segment lost 4 bases, leaving 4 bases of the junction unmatched. The germline gives CDR1 SGHRS, CDR2 YFSETQ. CDR3 residues: CASSPLAGGNEQFF. The CDR3 nucleotides are TGCGCCAGCAGCCCTCTAGCGGGAGGTAATGAGCAGTTCTTC. Full variable domain (outside the CDR3, taken from reference TRBV5-1 and TRBJ2-1): KAGVTQTPRYLIKTRGQQVTLSCSPISGHRSVSWYQQTPGQGLQFLFEYFSETQRNKGNFPGRFSGRQFSNSRSEMNVSTLELGDSALYLCASSPLAGGNEQFFGPGTRLTVL.

The rearrangement uses TRBV7-2 and TRBJ1-1; 8 bases fit TRBD1. The germline V gene encodes CDR1 SGHTA and CDR2 FQGNSA. The CDR3 spans 14 residues. The V gene end was trimmed by 5 bases and the J gene end by 1 base; junction bases not matched to a gene: 3. The chain's CDR3 is CASSVQGGNTEAFF. For the CDR3, the DNA is TGTGCCAGCAGCGTACAGGGGGGGAACACTGAAGCTTTCTTT.